The rows below give T cell receptor beta chains drawn from one sample of a study of blood T cell repertoires in COVID-19. TCRdb keeps only in-frame clones here, not all; method: immunoSEQ multiplex PCR. The profile covers about 67,000 clones, with 87% appearing a single time and around 5.3% taken by the ten largest. Specimen: peripheral blood. All receptors come from a man in his fifties with active COVID-19. CDR3s include the opening cysteine and the closing phenylalanine or tryptophan. The D gene is left open where the match is weak. Rows may omit the clone size; those that give it use once, few, many or a size class.

clone size: NA
D gene: TRBD1
V gene: TRBV7-9
J gene: TRBJ1-5
CDR3 protein: CASSLGTGENQPQHF

clone size: once
D gene: NA
V gene: TRBV12-3/TRBV12-4
J gene: TRBJ2-3
CDR3 protein: CASSLRGSDTQYF

clone size: NA
D gene: TRBD1
V gene: TRBV9
J gene: TRBJ1-1
CDR3 protein: CASSVHRDRANTEAFF

clone size: NA
D gene: NA
V gene: TRBV6-5
J gene: TRBJ1-2
CDR3 protein: CASSYVFGYGYTF

clone size: once
D gene: NA
V gene: TRBV11-2
J gene: TRBJ1-1
CDR3 protein: CASSLDGPSKAFF

clone size: NA
D gene: NA
V gene: TRBV4-1
J gene: TRBJ1-1
CDR3 protein: CASSQSGGGLTNTEAFF

clone size: NA
D gene: NA
V gene: TRBV6-6
J gene: TRBJ1-1
CDR3 protein: CASSYSTQGGTEAFF

clone size: NA
D gene: TRBD2
V gene: TRBV4-3
J gene: TRBJ2-1
CDR3 protein: CASSQAPPGLAGNEQFF

clone size: NA
D gene: TRBD1
V gene: TRBV2
J gene: TRBJ1-1
CDR3 protein: CASRTDRGGTEAFF

clone size: NA
D gene: TRBD2
V gene: TRBV5-4
J gene: TRBJ2-1
CDR3 protein: CASSPGTSGSGEQFF

clone size: NA
D gene: TRBD1
V gene: TRBV6-2/TRBV6-3
J gene: TRBJ2-1
CDR3 protein: CASSSPGRGQYNEQFF

clone size: NA
D gene: NA
V gene: TRBV24-1
J gene: TRBJ2-7
CDR3 protein: CATSDPGFEGGEQYF

clone size: NA
D gene: TRBD1
V gene: TRBV19
J gene: TRBJ1-5
CDR3 protein: CASRNRDRGVNQPQHF

clone size: NA
D gene: TRBD2
V gene: TRBV9
J gene: TRBJ2-7
CDR3 protein: CASSQKGSSGHEQYF

clone size: NA
D gene: NA
V gene: TRBV12-3/TRBV12-4
J gene: TRBJ1-1
CDR3 protein: CASSFAGPAFF

clone size: NA
D gene: TRBD1
V gene: TRBV5-4
J gene: TRBJ2-1
CDR3 protein: CASFRTGGNNEQFF

clone size: NA
D gene: TRBD1
V gene: TRBV24-1
J gene: TRBJ1-2
CDR3 protein: CATSAPGQTNIYGYTF

clone size: NA
D gene: NA
V gene: TRBV7-9
J gene: TRBJ2-5
CDR3 protein: CASSPEGGKTQYF

clone size: NA
D gene: NA
V gene: TRBV11-1
J gene: TRBJ2-2
CDR3 protein: CASSLTGSTGELFF

clone size: once
D gene: TRBD1
V gene: TRBV3-1/TRBV3-2
J gene: TRBJ1-2
CDR3 protein: CASSQVGGQGAYGYTF

clone size: NA
D gene: TRBD2
V gene: TRBV24-1
J gene: TRBJ2-1
CDR3 protein: CATSDSASGTMGEQFF

clone size: NA
D gene: NA
V gene: TRBV18
J gene: TRBJ1-1
CDR3 protein: CASSPRLTRNTEAFF

clone size: NA
D gene: NA
V gene: TRBV30
J gene: TRBJ1-1
CDR3 protein: CAWGDFEAFF

clone size: NA
D gene: NA
V gene: TRBV5-6
J gene: TRBJ1-2
CDR3 protein: CASSYLYGYTF

clone size: NA
D gene: NA
V gene: TRBV3-1/TRBV3-2
J gene: TRBJ1-2
CDR3 protein: CASTLNGGGYTF

clone size: NA
D gene: TRBD2
V gene: TRBV5-8
J gene: TRBJ2-3
CDR3 protein: CASSRGGGGSADTQYF

clone size: NA
D gene: TRBD2
V gene: TRBV27
J gene: TRBJ2-3
CDR3 protein: CASSPGTSVTDTQYF

clone size: NA
D gene: TRBD2
V gene: TRBV7-3
J gene: TRBJ2-2
CDR3 protein: CASSLSSGNTGELFF

clone size: NA
D gene: TRBD2
V gene: TRBV9
J gene: TRBJ2-1
CDR3 protein: CASSVAPSGRDDEQFF

clone size: once
D gene: TRBD2
V gene: TRBV27
J gene: TRBJ2-1
CDR3 protein: CASSSIRGTSPYNEQFF

clone size: once
D gene: TRBD2
V gene: TRBV9
J gene: TRBJ2-2
CDR3 protein: CASSASGLAGPIVGTGELFF

clone size: NA
D gene: NA
V gene: TRBV7-2
J gene: TRBJ2-7
CDR3 protein: CASSFYESSYEQYF

clone size: NA
D gene: NA
V gene: TRBV5-5
J gene: TRBJ2-7
CDR3 protein: CASSLTLDRGRRTSGYEQYF

clone size: NA
D gene: TRBD1
V gene: TRBV5-1
J gene: TRBJ1-1
CDR3 protein: CASSLAGTAMTFF

clone size: once
D gene: TRBD1
V gene: TRBV10-3
J gene: TRBJ1-3
CDR3 protein: CAISERDSRSGNTIYF

clone size: NA
D gene: TRBD1
V gene: TRBV14
J gene: TRBJ1-1
CDR3 protein: CASSRGQGTEAFF

clone size: NA
D gene: TRBD2
V gene: TRBV4-1
J gene: TRBJ2-1
CDR3 protein: CASSPRLAGGREQFF

clone size: NA
D gene: NA
V gene: TRBV9
J gene: TRBJ1-2
CDR3 protein: CASSKTGEGGFGYTF

clone size: NA
D gene: NA
V gene: TRBV7-9
J gene: TRBJ1-2
CDR3 protein: CASSLRTEPNYGYTF

clone size: NA
D gene: NA
V gene: TRBV30
J gene: TRBJ1-1
CDR3 protein: CAWSPGNTEAFF

clone size: once
D gene: TRBD1
V gene: TRBV19
J gene: TRBJ1-1
CDR3 protein: CASNRNRGYTEAFF

clone size: NA
D gene: NA
V gene: TRBV30
J gene: TRBJ2-5
CDR3 protein: CAWTVLETQYF

clone size: NA
D gene: NA
V gene: TRBV5-5
J gene: TRBJ2-7
CDR3 protein: CASSSGTNYEQYF

clone size: NA
D gene: TRBD1
V gene: TRBV7-9
J gene: TRBJ1-2
CDR3 protein: CASSRSGTDSYGYTF

clone size: NA
D gene: NA
V gene: TRBV3-1/TRBV3-2
J gene: TRBJ2-7
CDR3 protein: CASSPTEYYEQYF

clone size: NA
D gene: TRBD2
V gene: TRBV3-1/TRBV3-2
J gene: TRBJ2-1
CDR3 protein: CASSLSPGLARHNEQFF

clone size: NA
D gene: NA
V gene: TRBV6-5
J gene: TRBJ1-6
CDR3 protein: CASSSRARNSPLHF

clone size: few
D gene: TRBD2
V gene: TRBV5-1
J gene: TRBJ2-7
CDR3 protein: CASSLTGRGEQYF

clone size: NA
D gene: TRBD1
V gene: TRBV6-5
J gene: TRBJ1-2
CDR3 protein: CASRRQGIYGYTF

clone size: NA
D gene: TRBD2
V gene: TRBV7-8
J gene: TRBJ2-5
CDR3 protein: CATQLRTSGSQETQYF

clone size: NA
D gene: NA
V gene: TRBV27
J gene: TRBJ1-5
CDR3 protein: CASSLIGRRDQPQHF

clone size: NA
D gene: TRBD2
V gene: TRBV12-3/TRBV12-4
J gene: TRBJ2-5
CDR3 protein: CASRQGLADQYF

clone size: few
D gene: NA
V gene: TRBV30
J gene: TRBJ1-4
CDR3 protein: CAATGTTEKLFF

clone size: NA
D gene: NA
V gene: TRBV7-6
J gene: TRBJ2-3
CDR3 protein: CASSPPLEDTQYF

clone size: few
D gene: NA
V gene: TRBV7-8
J gene: TRBJ1-2
CDR3 protein: CASSQSHRALDYGYTF

clone size: few
D gene: TRBD1
V gene: TRBV18
J gene: TRBJ1-4
CDR3 protein: CASSPTNRGLEKLFF

clone size: NA
D gene: NA
V gene: TRBV5-6
J gene: TRBJ2-4
CDR3 protein: CASSLRGLAKNIQYF

clone size: NA
D gene: NA
V gene: TRBV7-9
J gene: TRBJ2-3
CDR3 protein: CASSFSDTQYF

clone size: NA
D gene: NA
V gene: TRBV11-2
J gene: TRBJ1-1
CDR3 protein: CASSLDGSGAEAFF

clone size: NA
D gene: NA
V gene: TRBV28
J gene: TRBJ2-7
CDR3 protein: CASSYWGVQYF